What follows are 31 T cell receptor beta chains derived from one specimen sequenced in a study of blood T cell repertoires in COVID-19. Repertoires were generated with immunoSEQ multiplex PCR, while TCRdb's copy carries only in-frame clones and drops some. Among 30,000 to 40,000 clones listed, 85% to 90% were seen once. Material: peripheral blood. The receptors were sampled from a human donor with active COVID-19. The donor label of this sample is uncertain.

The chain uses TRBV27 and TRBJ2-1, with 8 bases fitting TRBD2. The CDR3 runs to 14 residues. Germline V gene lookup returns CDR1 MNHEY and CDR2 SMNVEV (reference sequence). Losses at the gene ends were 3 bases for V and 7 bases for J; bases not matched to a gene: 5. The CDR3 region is CASSFTSGDNEQFF. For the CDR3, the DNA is TGTGCCAGCAGTTTCACTAGCGGAGATAATGAGCAGTTCTTC.

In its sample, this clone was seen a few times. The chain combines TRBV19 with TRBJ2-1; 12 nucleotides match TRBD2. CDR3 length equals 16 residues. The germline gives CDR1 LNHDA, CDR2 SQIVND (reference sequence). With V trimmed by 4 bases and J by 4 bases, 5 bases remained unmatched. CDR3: CASSTSSGGDYNEQFF. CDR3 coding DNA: TGTGCCAGTAGTACCTCTAGCGGGGGGGATTACAATGAGCAGTTCTTC.

CDR3 loop: CASRQGNYGYTF. The CDR3 DNA is TGTGCCAGTAGACAGGGGAACTATGGCTACACCTTC. This chain links TRBV19 with TRBJ1-2; TRBD1 aligns across 7 bases. The V and J ends lost 6 bases and 2 bases, in that order; junction bases with no gene match: 0. Germline CDR1 and CDR2: LNHDA and SQIVND (reference sequence). This CDR3 has 12 residues.

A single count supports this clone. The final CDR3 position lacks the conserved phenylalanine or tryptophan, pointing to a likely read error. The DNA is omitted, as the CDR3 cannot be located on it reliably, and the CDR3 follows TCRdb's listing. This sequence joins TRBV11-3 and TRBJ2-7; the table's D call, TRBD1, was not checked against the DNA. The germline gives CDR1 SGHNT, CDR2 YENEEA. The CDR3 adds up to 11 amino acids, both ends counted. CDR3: CASSPGQPSNP.

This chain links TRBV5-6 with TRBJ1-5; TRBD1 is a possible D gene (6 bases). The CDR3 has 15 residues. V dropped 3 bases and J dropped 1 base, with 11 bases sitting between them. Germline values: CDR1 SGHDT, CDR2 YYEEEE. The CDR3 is CASSWGGQSNQPQHF. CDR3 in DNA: TGTGCCAGCAGCTGGGGCGGACAGAGCAATCAGCCCCAGCATTTT.

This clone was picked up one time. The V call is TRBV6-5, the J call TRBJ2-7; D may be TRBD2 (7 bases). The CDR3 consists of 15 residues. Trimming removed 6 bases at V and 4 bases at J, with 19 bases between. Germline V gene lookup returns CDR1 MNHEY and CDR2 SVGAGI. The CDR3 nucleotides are TGTGCCAGCAGGCACACGGGGGCGGGGGATTACGAGCAGTACTTC. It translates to CASRHTGAGDYEQYF.

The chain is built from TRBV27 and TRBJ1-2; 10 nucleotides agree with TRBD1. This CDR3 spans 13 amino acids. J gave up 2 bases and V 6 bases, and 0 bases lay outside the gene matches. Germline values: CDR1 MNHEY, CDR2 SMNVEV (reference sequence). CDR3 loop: CASRTGGNYGYTF. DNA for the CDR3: TGTGCCAGCAGGACAGGGGGCAACTATGGCTACACCTTC.

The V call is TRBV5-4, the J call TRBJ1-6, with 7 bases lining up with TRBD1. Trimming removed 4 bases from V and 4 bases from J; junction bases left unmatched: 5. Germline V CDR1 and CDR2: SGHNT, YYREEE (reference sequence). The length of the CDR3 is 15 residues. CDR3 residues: CASSQGQQYNSPLHF. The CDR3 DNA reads TGTGCCAGCAGCCAGGGACAGCAATATAATTCACCCCTCCACTTT.

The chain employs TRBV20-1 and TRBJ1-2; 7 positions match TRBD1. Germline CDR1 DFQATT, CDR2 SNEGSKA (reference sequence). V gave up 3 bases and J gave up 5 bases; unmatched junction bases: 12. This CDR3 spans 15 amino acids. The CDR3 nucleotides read TGCAGTGCTAGTATGGACAGGTCGATAGGTTATGGCTACACCTTC. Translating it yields CSASMDRSIGYGYTF.

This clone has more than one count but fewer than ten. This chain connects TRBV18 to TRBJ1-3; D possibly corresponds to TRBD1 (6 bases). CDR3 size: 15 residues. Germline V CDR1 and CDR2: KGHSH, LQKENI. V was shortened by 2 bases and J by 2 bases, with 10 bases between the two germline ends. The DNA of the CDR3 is TGTGCCAGCTCACCAAATCAGGGGCCTGGAAACACCATATATTTT. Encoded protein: CASSPNQGPGNTIYF.

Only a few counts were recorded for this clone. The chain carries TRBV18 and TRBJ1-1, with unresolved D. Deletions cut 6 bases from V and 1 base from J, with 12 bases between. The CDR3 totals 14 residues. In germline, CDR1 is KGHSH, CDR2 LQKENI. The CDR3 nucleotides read TGTGCCAGCTCCGAGGGTGCATCGAACACTGAAGCTTTCTTT. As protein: CASSEGASNTEAFF.

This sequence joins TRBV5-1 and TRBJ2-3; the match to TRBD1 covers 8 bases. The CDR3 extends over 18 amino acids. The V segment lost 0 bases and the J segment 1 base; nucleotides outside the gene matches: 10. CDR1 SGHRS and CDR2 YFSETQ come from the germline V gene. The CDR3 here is CASSLVSRGGQGTDTQYF. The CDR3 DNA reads TGCGCCAGCAGCTTGGTATCCCGAGGGGGACAGGGCACAGATACGCAGTATTTT. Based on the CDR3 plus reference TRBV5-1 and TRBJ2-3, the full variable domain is KAGVTQTPRYLIKTRGQQVTLSCSPISGHRSVSWYQQTPGQGLQFLFEYFSETQRNKGNFPGRFSGRQFSNSRSEMNVSTLELGDSALYLCASSLVSRGGQGTDTQYFGPGTRLTVL.

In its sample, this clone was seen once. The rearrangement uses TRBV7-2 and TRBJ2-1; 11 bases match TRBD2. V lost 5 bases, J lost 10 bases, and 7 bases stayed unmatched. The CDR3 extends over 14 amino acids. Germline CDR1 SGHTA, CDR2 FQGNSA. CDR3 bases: TGTGCCAGCAGCGTAACTAGCGGGGGTTGGGAGCAGTTCTTC. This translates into CASSVTSGGWEQFF.

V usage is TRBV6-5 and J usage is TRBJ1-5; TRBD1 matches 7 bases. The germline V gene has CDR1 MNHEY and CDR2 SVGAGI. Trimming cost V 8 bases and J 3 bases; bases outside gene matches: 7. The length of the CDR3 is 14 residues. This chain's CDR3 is CASSTDRANQPQHF. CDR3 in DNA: TGTGCCAGCTCAACAGACAGGGCCAATCAGCCCCAGCATTTT.

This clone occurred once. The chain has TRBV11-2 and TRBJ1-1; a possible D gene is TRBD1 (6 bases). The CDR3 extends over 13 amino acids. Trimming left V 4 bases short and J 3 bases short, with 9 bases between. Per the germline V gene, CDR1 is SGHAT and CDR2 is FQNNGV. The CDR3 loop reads CASSSQGDTEAFF. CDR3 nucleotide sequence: TGTGCCAGCAGCTCACAGGGTGACACTGAAGCTTTCTTT.

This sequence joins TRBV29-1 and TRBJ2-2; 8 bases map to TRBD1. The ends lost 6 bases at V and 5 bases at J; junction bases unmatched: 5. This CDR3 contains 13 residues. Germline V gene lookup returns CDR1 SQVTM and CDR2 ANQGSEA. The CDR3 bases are TGCAGCGTGCTACGACAGGGGACCGGGGAGCTGTTTTTT. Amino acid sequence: CSVLRQGTGELFF.

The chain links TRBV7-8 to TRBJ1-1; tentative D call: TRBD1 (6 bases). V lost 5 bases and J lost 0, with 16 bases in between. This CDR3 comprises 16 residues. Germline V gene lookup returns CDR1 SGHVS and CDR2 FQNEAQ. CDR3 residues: CASSRQTGFVNTEAFF. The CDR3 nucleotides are TGTGCCAGCAGCCGTCAGACAGGATTCGTGAACACTGAAGCTTTCTTT.

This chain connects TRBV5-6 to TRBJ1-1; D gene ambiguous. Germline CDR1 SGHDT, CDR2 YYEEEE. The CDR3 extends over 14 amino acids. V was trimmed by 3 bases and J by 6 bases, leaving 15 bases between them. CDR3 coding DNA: TGTGCCAGCAGCTGGGATGGAGGTATGGCTGAAGCTTTCTTT. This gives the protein CASSWDGGMAEAFF.

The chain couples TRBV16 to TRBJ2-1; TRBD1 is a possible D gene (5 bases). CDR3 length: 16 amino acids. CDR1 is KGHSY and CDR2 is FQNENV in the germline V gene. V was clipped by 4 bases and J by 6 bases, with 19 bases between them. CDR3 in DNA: TGTGCCAGCAGCCCAGAACAGGCGAAACAGATCAATGAGCAGTTCTTC. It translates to CASSPEQAKQINEQFF.

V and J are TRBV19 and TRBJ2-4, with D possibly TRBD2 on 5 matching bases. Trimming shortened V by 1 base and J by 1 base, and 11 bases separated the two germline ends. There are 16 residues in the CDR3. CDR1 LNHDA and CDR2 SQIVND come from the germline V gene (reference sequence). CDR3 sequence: CASSIVRRGAKNIQYF. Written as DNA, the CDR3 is TGTGCCAGTAGTATAGTTCGGAGAGGGGCCAAAAACATTCAGTACTTC.

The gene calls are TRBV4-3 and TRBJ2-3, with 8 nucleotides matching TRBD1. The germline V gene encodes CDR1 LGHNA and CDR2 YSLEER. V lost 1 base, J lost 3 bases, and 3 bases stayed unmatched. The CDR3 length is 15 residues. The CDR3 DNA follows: TGCGCCAGCAGCCAAGGGACAGGGTCAACAGATACGCAGTATTTT. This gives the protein CASSQGTGSTDTQYF.

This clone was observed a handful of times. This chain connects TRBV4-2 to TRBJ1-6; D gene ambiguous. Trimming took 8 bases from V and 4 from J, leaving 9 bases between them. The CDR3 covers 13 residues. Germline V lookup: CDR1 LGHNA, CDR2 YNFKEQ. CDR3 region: CASQRDYNSPLHF. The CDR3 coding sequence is TGTGCCAGCCAACGGGATTATAATTCACCCCTCCACTTT.

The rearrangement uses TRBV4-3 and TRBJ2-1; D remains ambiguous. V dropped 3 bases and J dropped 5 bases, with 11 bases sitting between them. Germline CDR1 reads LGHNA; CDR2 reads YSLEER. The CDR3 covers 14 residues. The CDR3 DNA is TGCGCCAGCAGCCAGTTTACAGACCACAATGAGCAGTTCTTC. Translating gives CASSQFTDHNEQFF.

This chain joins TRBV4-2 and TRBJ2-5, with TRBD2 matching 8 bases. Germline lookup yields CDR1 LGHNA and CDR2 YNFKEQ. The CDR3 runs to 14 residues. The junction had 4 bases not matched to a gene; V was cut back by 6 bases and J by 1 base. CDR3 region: CASSRGGAQETQYF. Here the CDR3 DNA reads TGTGCCAGCAGTCGGGGGGGTGCCCAAGAGACCCAGTACTTC.

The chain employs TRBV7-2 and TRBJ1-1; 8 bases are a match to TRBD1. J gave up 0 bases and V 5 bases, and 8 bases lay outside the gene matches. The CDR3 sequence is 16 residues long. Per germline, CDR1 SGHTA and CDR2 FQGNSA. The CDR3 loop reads CASSPADRVLNTEAFF. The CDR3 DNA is TGTGCCAGCAGCCCCGCGGACAGGGTTCTGAACACTGAAGCTTTCTTT.

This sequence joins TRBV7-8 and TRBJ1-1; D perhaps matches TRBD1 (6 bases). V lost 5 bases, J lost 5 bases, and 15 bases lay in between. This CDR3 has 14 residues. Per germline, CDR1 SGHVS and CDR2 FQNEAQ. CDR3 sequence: CASSPTQGRTEAFF. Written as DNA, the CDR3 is TGTGCCAGCAGCCCCACGCAGGGGCGAACTGAAGCTTTCTTT. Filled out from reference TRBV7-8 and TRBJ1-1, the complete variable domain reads GAGVSQSPRYKVAKRGQDVALRCDPISGHVSLFWYQQALGQGPEFLTYFQNEAQLDKSGLPSDRFFAERPEGSVSTLKIQRTQQEDSAVYLCASSPTQGRTEAFFGQGTRLTVV.

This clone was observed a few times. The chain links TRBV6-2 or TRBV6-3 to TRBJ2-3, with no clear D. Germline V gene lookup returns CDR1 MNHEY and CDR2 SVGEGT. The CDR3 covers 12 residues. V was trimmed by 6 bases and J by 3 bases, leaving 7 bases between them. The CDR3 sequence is CASSELTDTQYF. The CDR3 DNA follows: TGTGCCAGCAGCGAACTAACAGATACGCAGTATTTT.

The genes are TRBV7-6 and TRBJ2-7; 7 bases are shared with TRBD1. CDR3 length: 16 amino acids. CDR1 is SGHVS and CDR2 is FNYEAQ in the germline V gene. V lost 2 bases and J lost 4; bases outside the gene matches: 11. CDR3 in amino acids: CASSLMAGQGVYEQYF. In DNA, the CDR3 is TGTGCCAGCAGCTTAATGGCGGGTCAGGGGGTTTACGAGCAGTACTTC.

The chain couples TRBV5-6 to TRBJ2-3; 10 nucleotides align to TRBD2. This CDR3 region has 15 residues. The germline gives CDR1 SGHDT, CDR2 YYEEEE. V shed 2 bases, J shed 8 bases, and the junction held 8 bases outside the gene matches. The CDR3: CASSLVAGGLPTQYF. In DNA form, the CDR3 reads TGTGCCAGCAGCTTAGTAGCGGGGGGTCTCCCTACGCAGTATTTT.

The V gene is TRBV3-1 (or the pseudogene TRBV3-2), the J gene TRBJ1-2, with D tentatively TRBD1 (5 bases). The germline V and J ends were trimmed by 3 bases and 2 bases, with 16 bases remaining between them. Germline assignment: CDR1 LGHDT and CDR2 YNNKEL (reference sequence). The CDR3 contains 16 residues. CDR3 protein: CASSHAGLSSNYGYTF. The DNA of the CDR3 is TGTGCCAGCAGCCACGCAGGGTTAAGTTCCAACTATGGCTACACCTTC.

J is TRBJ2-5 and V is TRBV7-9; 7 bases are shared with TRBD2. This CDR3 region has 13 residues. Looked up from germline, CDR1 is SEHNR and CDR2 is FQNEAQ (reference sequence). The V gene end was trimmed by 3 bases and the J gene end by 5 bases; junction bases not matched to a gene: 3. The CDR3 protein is CASSFSGVETQYF. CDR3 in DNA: TGTGCCAGCAGCTTCAGCGGGGTGGAGACCCAGTACTTC.